Sequencing of this T cell receptor beta chain was carried out in a study of OX40 agonist ivuxolimab in advanced cancers. TCRdb's copy holds only in-frame clones and misses some; the assay was immunoSEQ multiplex PCR. Of under 40,000 clones detected, over 60% appear once; the ten largest clones hold under 15%. The CDR3 length is 12 residues. V was trimmed by 2 bases and J by 6 bases, leaving 6 bases between them. The germline gives CDR1 SGDLS, CDR2 YYNGEE. Sequences were derived from CD4+ or CD8+ T cells sorted from blood, sampled in a trial of the OX40 agonist ivuxolimab. This TCR was recovered from an adult with an advanced solid tumor such as melanoma, head and neck, liver or kidney cancer. The chain carries TRBV9 and TRBJ2-1, with D hard to call. CDR3 amino acids: CASSVPPNEQFF. CDR3 sequence (DNA): TGTGCCAGCAGCGTCCCTCCCAATGAGCAGTTCTTC. Combining the CDR3 with reference TRBV9 and TRBJ2-1 gives the whole variable domain DSGVTQTPKHLITATGQRVTLRCSPRSGDLSVYWYQQSLDQGLQFLIQYYNGEERAKGNILERFSAQQFPDLHSELNLSSLELGDSALYFCASSVPPNEQFFGPGTRLTVL.